The 21 T cell receptor beta chains reported below all come from one sample, sequenced in a study of technical replicates of blood from a handful of donors listed by TCRdb under 2017. Library generation was performed with the immunoSEQ multiplex PCR assay. TCRdb obtained this table from immuneACCESS and retained in-frame rearrangements with V and J assigned. These tables miss some clones; where compared with another copy, unresolved V genes account for less than half of the shortfall, and the remainder is unexplained. This sample lists 60,000 to 90,000 clones; approximately 93% were detected once. Roughly 0.37% of the sample is in the top ten clones. The specimen was T cells isolated from PBMCs. The receptors were sampled from a human donor in good health.

The V gene is TRBV10-2, the J gene TRBJ2-7; 9 nucleotides line up with TRBD1. This CDR3 has 16 amino acids. V shed 4 bases, J shed 5 bases, and the junction held 12 bases outside the gene matches. In germline, CDR1 is WSHSY, CDR2 SAAADI. CDR3 sequence: CASSGDRELDADEQYF. CDR3 bases: TGCGCCAGCAGTGGGGACAGGGAGCTTGATGCAGACGAGCAGTACTTC.

The genes are TRBV6-5 and TRBJ1-1, with D unclear. V was shortened by 5 bases and J by 7 bases, with 11 bases between the two germline ends. The CDR3 consists of 12 residues. CDR1 and CDR2 (germline): MNHEY, SVGAGI. CDR3 sequence: CASSLGSNEAFF. The DNA of the CDR3 is TGTGCCAGCAGTCTAGGGAGTAATGAAGCTTTCTTT.

The chain carries TRBV29-1 and TRBJ2-7; the D is unclear. Germline V gene data show CDR1 as SQVTM and CDR2 as ANQGSEA. Trimming left V 5 bases short and J 2 bases short, with 10 bases between. There are 12 residues in the CDR3. As DNA, the CDR3 is TGCAGCGTTTTGGCAGAACCCTACGAGCAGTACTTC. Its protein is CSVLAEPYEQYF.

This chain links TRBV10-3 with TRBJ1-4; TRBD1 is a possible D gene (5 bases). V was shortened by 0 bases and J by 8 bases, with 10 bases between the two germline ends. CDR3 length: 14 amino acids. The germline V gene has CDR1 ENHRY and CDR2 SYGVKD. In nucleotides, the CDR3 is TGTGCCATCAGTGAGTCCCAGGGCGAGGAAAAACTGTTTTTT. This sequence encodes CAISESQGEEKLFF.

The chain links TRBV2 to TRBJ2-3; D uncertain. The CDR3 consists of 11 residues. V shed 8 bases and J shed 5 bases, with 8 bases lying between them. From germline, CDR1 is SNHLY and CDR2 FYNNEI. The CDR3 spells CASSWQDTQYF. The CDR3 region has the DNA TGTGCCAGCTCCTGGCAAGATACGCAGTATTTT.

Notes on this clone: The same CDR3 arises from other DNA sequences in this sample as well. The V gene is TRBV9, the J gene TRBJ2-7; unclear D gene. This CDR3 comprises 12 residues. V was cut by 0 bases and J by 3 bases, with 4 bases left in between. CDR1 is SGDLS, CDR2 YYNGEE, per germline. CDR3 DNA: TGTGCCAGCAGCGTAGGCGGCTACGAGCAGTACTTC. Its protein is CASSVGGYEQYF.

This clone occurred once. The chain uses TRBV6-6 and TRBJ1-5; TRBD1 is a possible D gene (5 bases). Trimming pared 7 bases from V and 0 bases from J, leaving 16 bases between. The CDR3 length is 16 residues. Germline V gene sequence: CDR1 MNHNY, CDR2 SVGAGI (reference sequence). The CDR3 DNA reads TGTGCCAGCACGGAAGGGGCGACAGCTAGCAATCAGCCCCAGCATTTT. This encodes CASTEGATASNQPQHF.

The V gene is TRBV4-2, the J gene TRBJ2-7; D gene ambiguous. CDR1 LGHNA and CDR2 YNFKEQ come from the germline V gene. This CDR3 is built from 13 residues. V lost 0 bases, J lost 6 bases, and 9 bases lay in between. This CDR3 reads CASSQDYSTEQYF. DNA for the CDR3: TGTGCCAGCAGCCAAGATTACAGCACCGAGCAGTACTTC.

This rearrangement joins TRBV7-9 to TRBJ1-2, with 9 bases fitting TRBD1. The CDR3 has 15 amino acids. The germline V gene has CDR1 SEHNR and CDR2 FQNEAQ (reference sequence). V was pared by 3 bases and J by 4 bases, with 6 bases of the junction left unmatched. CDR3 coding DNA: TGTGCCAGCAGCTTTGATCGGGACAGGGTCTATGGCTACACCTTC. Translating it yields CASSFDRDRVYGYTF.

The chain couples TRBV7-2 to TRBJ2-7; TRBD1 agrees at 8 bases. In germline, CDR1 is SGHTA, CDR2 FQGNSA. This CDR3 contains 16 residues. V was clipped by 3 bases and J by 2 bases; unmatched bases: 9. The CDR3: CASSLGSQGATYEQYF. CDR3 DNA sequence: TGTGCCAGCAGCTTGGGTTCTCAGGGGGCCACCTACGAGCAGTACTTC.

The chain joins TRBV29-1 to TRBJ2-1, with 12 bases identical to TRBD1. Trimming removed 4 bases from V and 6 bases from J; junction bases left unmatched: 16. CDR3 length equals 18 residues. The germline CDR1 and CDR2 sequences are SQVTM and ANQGSEA. The CDR3 loop reads CSVGGTGGLAGVPNEQFF. Written as DNA, the CDR3 is TGCAGCGTTGGAGGGACAGGGGGCTTGGCGGGAGTACCCAATGAGCAGTTCTTC.

The rearrangement joins TRBV12-5 to TRBJ2-7, with TRBD2 matching 7 bases. Germline V lookup: CDR1 LGHNT, CDR2 FRNRAP. V gave up 5 bases and J gave up 4 bases; unmatched junction bases: 14. This CDR3 region has 16 residues. The CDR3 region is CASGPTPLGGSYEQYF. CDR3 nucleotide sequence: TGTGCTAGTGGTCCCACCCCGCTGGGCGGGAGTTACGAGCAGTACTTC.

The rearrangement links TRBV30 to TRBJ1-1; D gene uncertain. The CDR3 has 12 amino acids. Germline lookup yields CDR1 GTSNPN and CDR2 SVGIG (reference sequence). V lost 1 base to trimming and J lost 3 bases, with 6 bases between them. The CDR3 here is CAWSGEDTEAFF. CDR3 nucleotides: TGTGCCTGGAGTGGAGAAGACACTGAAGCTTTCTTT.

This rearrangement joins TRBV4-3 to TRBJ1-1; TRBD1 might be the D (6 bases). Between the trimmed V and J ends, which lost 4 bases and 5 bases, there was a span of 14 bases. This CDR3 comprises 14 residues. In germline, CDR1 is LGHNA, CDR2 YSLEER. DNA of the CDR3: TGCGCCAGCAGCCGAAGAACAGGGTTTACTGAAGCTTTCTTT. It is translated as CASSRRTGFTEAFF.

The chain links TRBV29-1 to TRBJ2-7; no firm D call. The CDR3 extends over 13 amino acids. The germline V gene encodes CDR1 SQVTM and CDR2 ANQGSEA. V gave up 7 bases and J gave up 2 bases, with 15 bases separating them. The CDR3, as DNA: TGCAGCGCCGAAGGCGGCCATACCTACGAGCAGTACTTC. This translates into CSAEGGHTYEQYF.

This clone showed up just once. CDR3 region: CASSGDSWGASGRATSTDTQYF. CDR3 sequence (DNA): TGTGCCAGCAGTGGCGACTCCTGGGGGGCTAGCGGGAGGGCGACTAGCACAGATACGCAGTATTTT. This rearrangement joins TRBV2 to TRBJ2-3, with 12 bases aligning to TRBD2. The CDR3 runs to 22 residues. Germline-derived CDR1 and CDR2 are SNHLY and FYNNEI. The junction had 20 bases not matched to a gene; V was cut back by 4 bases and J by 0 bases.

This chain links TRBV5-1 with TRBJ2-1, with 13 bases lining up with TRBD2. Trimming at V came to 0 bases and at J to 3 bases, leaving 3 bases not matched to a gene. The length of the CDR3 is 17 residues. Germline V lookup: CDR1 SGHRS, CDR2 YFSETQ. The CDR3: CASSLGLAGGHYNEQFF. The DNA of the CDR3 is TGCGCCAGCAGCTTGGGACTAGCGGGAGGCCACTACAATGAGCAGTTCTTC. The whole variable domain, remainder taken from reference TRBV5-1 and TRBJ2-1, is KAGVTQTPRYLIKTRGQQVTLSCSPISGHRSVSWYQQTPGQGLQFLFEYFSETQRNKGNFPGRFSGRQFSNSRSEMNVSTLELGDSALYLCASSLGLAGGHYNEQFFGPGTRLTVL.

The chain carries TRBV7-3 and TRBJ2-2; 7 bases are shared with TRBD1. The germline V gene has CDR1 SGHTA and CDR2 FQGTGA. The ends lost 4 bases at V and 8 bases at J; junction bases unmatched: 13. The CDR3 is 16 residues long. For the CDR3, the DNA is TGTGCCAGCAGCTCCGGGGTACAGGGGTTAGAAGGGGAGCTGTTTTTT. It codes for CASSSGVQGLEGELFF. The full variable domain, rest sourced from reference TRBV7-3 and TRBJ2-2, is GAGVSQTPSNKVTEKGKYVELRCDPISGHTALYWYRQSLGQGPEFLIYFQGTGAADDSGLPNDRFFAVRPEGSVSTLKIQRTERGDSAVYLCASSSGVQGLEGELFFGEGSRLTVL.

The chain recombines TRBV5-6 with TRBJ2-7; tentative D call: TRBD2 (6 bases). V was trimmed by 0 bases and J by 6 bases, leaving 16 bases between them. CDR1 is SGHDT, CDR2 YYEEEE, per germline. The CDR3 totals 15 residues. This CDR3 reads CASSLGGWGVGEQYF. Here the CDR3 DNA reads TGTGCCAGCAGCTTGGGAGGTTGGGGGGTCGGCGAGCAGTACTTC.

This clone was seen a few times. The chain joins TRBV25-1 to TRBJ1-4; tentatively, D is TRBD1 (5 bases). Trimming pared 2 bases from V and 3 bases from J, leaving 7 bases between. Germline values: CDR1 MGHDK, CDR2 SYGVNS. This CDR3 region has 14 residues. The CDR3, as DNA: TGTGCCAGCAGTGAAACAGGCCCTAATGAAAAACTGTTTTTT. Its protein is CASSETGPNEKLFF.

The CDR3 DNA reads as TGTGCCAGCAGTAGGGAAGGGGGCACAGATACGCAGTATTTT. It yields the protein CASSREGGTDTQYF. The chain links TRBV6-4 to TRBJ2-3, with D perhaps TRBD1 (5 bases). The CDR3 totals 14 residues. Germline lookup yields CDR1 MRHNA and CDR2 SNTAGT. V lost 5 bases and J 1 base, leaving 10 bases between the germline ends.